This is a list of T cell receptor beta chains from one sample in a study of tumor and adjacent non-tumor tissue in lung cancer. TCRdb fed the multiplex PCR reads into MiXCR, producing one record per CDR3 protein. This sample has 65,000 to 95,000 distinct CDR3 sequences; around 85% occur once, and the top ten carry more than 10%. Specimen: lung tumor tissue. The receptors here all came from a woman between 45 and 60 years old with non-small cell lung cancer. CDR3s include the opening cysteine and the closing phenylalanine or tryptophan. Fields, in order: clone size, J gene, D gene, CDR3 length, V gene, CDR3 DNA, CDR3 protein. D genes are given only for firm matches. Only part of the rows carry a size: once, few, many, or a class if the clone is expanded.

abundance: once; j_gene: TRBJ2-1; d_gene: NA; len: 16; v_gene: TRBV20-1; CDR3nt: TGCAGTGCAAGAGATCGCGGCGCCCGATCCTACAATGAGCTGTTCTTC; CDR3aa: CSARDRGARSYNELFF
abundance: NA; j_gene: TRBJ1-1; d_gene: TRBD1; len: 16; v_gene: TRBV29-1; CDR3nt: TGCGGCGTTGTCGGTCCGACAGGGGAAAGGAACACTGAAGCTTTCTTT; CDR3aa: CGVVGPTGERNTEAFF
abundance: NA; j_gene: TRBJ2-2; d_gene: NA; len: 15; v_gene: TRBV6-5; CDR3nt: TGTGCCGGCAAAACCGGGACCAAAAACACCGGGGAGCTGTTTTTT; CDR3aa: CAGKTGTKNTGELFF
abundance: NA; j_gene: TRBJ1-2; d_gene: NA; len: 14; v_gene: TRBV6-1; CDR3nt: TGTGCCAGCCAAGGGGGTGGGGCTGACTATGACTACACCTTC; CDR3aa: CASQGGGADYDYTF
abundance: many; j_gene: TRBJ2-7; d_gene: NA; len: 14; v_gene: TRBV5-1; CDR3nt: TGCGCCAGCAGCTTCGGGGGAAGTATCTACGAGCAGTACTTC; CDR3aa: CASSFGGSIYEQYF
abundance: NA; j_gene: TRBJ2-3; d_gene: TRBD2; len: 17; v_gene: TRBV20-1; CDR3nt: TGCAGTGCAGGGGGCCCCGTGACTAGCGGGAGCACAGATACGCAGCTTTTT; CDR3aa: CSAGGPVTSGSTDTQLF
abundance: NA; j_gene: TRBJ2-7; d_gene: NA; len: 12; v_gene: TRBV5-6; CDR3nt: TGTGCCACCAGCTATTGGGGGACTGAGGAGTACTTC; CDR3aa: CATSYWGTEEYF
abundance: many; j_gene: TRBJ1-3; d_gene: TRBD1; len: 14; v_gene: TRBV5-6; CDR3nt: TGTGCCAGCAGCTTGGTAGGACAGGTTCACACCATATATTTT; CDR3aa: CASSLVGQVHTIYF
abundance: once; j_gene: TRBJ1-2; d_gene: NA; len: 14; v_gene: TRBV11-2; CDR3nt: TGTGTAAGCAGCTTAACACGTACTAACTATGCCTACACCTTC; CDR3aa: CVSSLTRTNYAYTF
abundance: NA; j_gene: TRBJ2-1; d_gene: NA; len: 16; v_gene: TRBV6-1; CDR3nt: TGTGCCAGCAAGAGCATAACAGGGTCCTTTGTGGATGCGCAGTTATTC; CDR3aa: CASKSITGSFVDAQLF
abundance: NA; j_gene: TRBJ1-5; d_gene: NA; len: 16; v_gene: TRBV20-1; CDR3nt: TGCAGTACTAGAGCCCCTACAGGGTTCGGCAACCAGCCCCAGCATTTT; CDR3aa: CSTRAPTGFGNQPQHF
abundance: NA; j_gene: TRBJ2-1; d_gene: NA; len: 15; v_gene: TRBV20-1; CDR3nt: TGCAGTGTTAGTGTCGTCAACCTTGACTACAATGAGCAGTTCTTC; CDR3aa: CSVSVVNLDYNEQFF
abundance: once; j_gene: TRBJ2-4; d_gene: TRBD2; len: 15; v_gene: TRBV20-1; CDR3nt: TGCAGTGCAACCACCGGGACTAGTCCTTGGAGCATTCAACACTTC; CDR3aa: CSATTGTSPWSIQHF
abundance: many; j_gene: TRBJ1-3; d_gene: TRBD1; len: 11; v_gene: TRBV29-1; CDR3nt: TGCAGCGTCGCCCGGGACAGCCACATACATTTT; CDR3aa: CSVARDSHIHF
abundance: NA; j_gene: TRBJ2-1; d_gene: NA; len: 15; v_gene: TRBV28; CDR3nt: TGTGCCAGCGTCTTCTCAATCGGCATGTACAATGAGCAGTTCTTC; CDR3aa: CASVFSIGMYNEQFF
abundance: NA; j_gene: TRBJ1-5; d_gene: TRBD1; len: 15; v_gene: TRBV6-2/TRBV6-3; CDR3nt: TGTGCCAATGCGAGCCGGGGACAGGGTTTTCAGCCCCAGCATTTT; CDR3aa: CANASRGQGFQPQHF
abundance: few; j_gene: TRBJ2-7; d_gene: NA; len: 16; v_gene: TRBV6-6; CDR3nt: TGTGCCAGTAGCCCGTACCGGGACCACAGCTCCTACGAGCATTACTTC; CDR3aa: CASSPYRDHSSYEHYF
abundance: NA; j_gene: TRBJ2-7; d_gene: NA; len: 15; v_gene: TRBV7-8; CDR3nt: TGTGCCAGCAGCTTATTCAGAACTAATACCCACGAGCAGTACTTC; CDR3aa: CASSLFRTNTHEQYF
abundance: NA; j_gene: TRBJ2-7; d_gene: NA; len: 16; v_gene: TRBV20-1; CDR3nt: TGCAGTGCGAGGAGGTTTGGGTCCCGGGACGGGGGCGAGCAGTACTTC; CDR3aa: CSARRFGSRDGGEQYF
abundance: NA; j_gene: TRBJ1-2; d_gene: NA; len: 13; v_gene: TRBV20-1; CDR3nt: TGCAGTCCTAGAGAGGTAGTCAACTATGGTTACACCTTC; CDR3aa: CSPREVVNYGYTF
abundance: NA; j_gene: TRBJ2-5; d_gene: NA; len: 14; v_gene: TRBV29-1; CDR3nt: TGCAGCGTTGTTGTCGGGGGAGATTGGGAGCCCCATTACTTC; CDR3aa: CSVVVGGDWEPHYF
abundance: NA; j_gene: TRBJ1-5; d_gene: NA; len: 16; v_gene: TRBV6-1; CDR3nt: TGTGCCAGCAGTGCCCCAGTGTTAGGGGTCAATCAGCCCCAGGATTTT; CDR3aa: CASSAPVLGVNQPQDF
abundance: NA; j_gene: TRBJ2-7; d_gene: NA; len: 13; v_gene: TRBV6-6; CDR3nt: TGTGCCAGCAGTTATGGGACCCTTTACGAGCACTACTTC; CDR3aa: CASSYGTLYEHYF
abundance: NA; j_gene: TRBJ2-3; d_gene: NA; len: 15; v_gene: TRBV10-1; CDR3nt: TGCGCGAGCAGTGAGTCTTGGGCAGGCACAAATACGCAGTATTTT; CDR3aa: CASSESWAGTNTQYF
abundance: once; j_gene: TRBJ1-1; d_gene: NA; len: 13; v_gene: TRBV24-1; CDR3nt: TGTGCCACCAGTGGCCGGACAGTGGGGGAAGATTTCTTT; CDR3aa: CATSGRTVGEDFF
abundance: NA; j_gene: TRBJ2-2; d_gene: TRBD2; len: 14; v_gene: TRBV20-1; CDR3nt: TGCAGTGCTAGAACAGCGGGTATCAGCGGGGAGCTGGTTTTT; CDR3aa: CSARTAGISGELVF
abundance: few; j_gene: TRBJ2-1; d_gene: NA; len: 13; v_gene: TRBV11-2; CDR3nt: TGTGCCAGCAGCTCCAGACGAATCAATGAACAGTTCTTC; CDR3aa: CASSSRRINEQFF
abundance: many; j_gene: TRBJ2-1; d_gene: NA; len: 14; v_gene: TRBV6-5; CDR3nt: TGTGCCAGCAGGTACAGCCCAGGGAGGAATGAGCAGTTCTTC; CDR3aa: CASRYSPGRNEQFF
abundance: NA; j_gene: TRBJ1-3; d_gene: TRBD1; len: 15; v_gene: TRBV6-1; CDR3nt: TGTGTCAGTAGTGAAGCGGGGACAGCTGGAAACACCATATATTTT; CDR3aa: CVSSEAGTAGNTIYF
abundance: NA; j_gene: TRBJ2-7; d_gene: TRBD1; len: 15; v_gene: TRBV6-6; CDR3nt: TGTGCCAGCAGCCAACTGGGACAGGGGGCTAACGAGCAGCACTTC; CDR3aa: CASSQLGQGANEQHF
abundance: NA; j_gene: TRBJ2-1; d_gene: NA; len: 14; v_gene: TRBV29-1; CDR3nt: TGCAGCGTTGAAGGGCCAACGGGATACAATGAGCAGTTCTTC; CDR3aa: CSVEGPTGYNEQFF
abundance: NA; j_gene: TRBJ1-1; d_gene: TRBD1; len: 16; v_gene: TRBV4-1; CDR3nt: TGCGCCAGGAGCCAGGATCTCTACAGGGGGAGCACTGAAGCTTTCTTT; CDR3aa: CARSQDLYRGSTEAFF
abundance: many; j_gene: TRBJ2-1; d_gene: TRBD2; len: 14; v_gene: TRBV10-3; CDR3nt: TGTGCCATCCGGACTAGCGGGACAGCAAATGAGCAGTTCTTC; CDR3aa: CAIRTSGTANEQFF
abundance: NA; j_gene: TRBJ2-2; d_gene: TRBD1; len: 17; v_gene: TRBV6-5; CDR3nt: TGTGCCAGCAATACAAGACTGGGGACAGAAAACACCGGGGAGCTGTTTTTT; CDR3aa: CASNTRLGTENTGELFF
abundance: NA; j_gene: TRBJ1-5; d_gene: NA; len: 15; v_gene: TRBV11-2; CDR3nt: TGTGCCAGCAGCTTAGCGGGCAGAGGCAATCAACCCCACCATTTT; CDR3aa: CASSLAGRGNQPHHF
abundance: NA; j_gene: TRBJ2-6; d_gene: NA; len: 15; v_gene: TRBV6-2/TRBV6-3; CDR3nt: TGTGCTAGCAGTTCCCGCCCCGGTGGGGCCAACATCCTGACTTTC; CDR3aa: CASSSRPGGANILTF
abundance: NA; j_gene: TRBJ2-7; d_gene: TRBD1; len: 12; v_gene: TRBV29-1; CDR3nt: TGCAGGGTTCGGACAGGGGGCTACGAGGAGTACTTC; CDR3aa: CRVRTGGYEEYF
abundance: NA; j_gene: TRBJ2-6; d_gene: TRBD1; len: 20; v_gene: TRBV4-2; CDR3nt: TGTGCCAGCAACCAAGATAAGTTCGGGACAGGGGCTCCTGGGGACAACGTCCTGACTTTC; CDR3aa: CASNQDKFGTGAPGDNVLTF
abundance: once; j_gene: TRBJ2-3; d_gene: NA; len: 15; v_gene: TRBV28; CDR3nt: TGTGCTAGCAGTCTTCCTTCCGGGATCATAGATACGCAGTATTTT; CDR3aa: CASSLPSGIIDTQYF
abundance: NA; j_gene: TRBJ2-7; d_gene: NA; len: 12; v_gene: TRBV20-1; CDR3nt: TGTAGAGCCCACTTAGCCATCTACGAGCAGTACTTC; CDR3aa: CRAHLAIYEQYF
abundance: many; j_gene: TRBJ2-2; d_gene: NA; len: 15; v_gene: TRBV6-1; CDR3nt: TGTGCCAGCAGTGTTGACGCCGCGAACACCGGGGAGCTGTTTTTT; CDR3aa: CASSVDAANTGELFF
abundance: NA; j_gene: TRBJ2-1; d_gene: NA; len: 15; v_gene: TRBV6-2/TRBV6-3; CDR3nt: TGTGCCAGCAATCAGAGCCCCGACCCATACAATGAGCACTTCTTC; CDR3aa: CASNQSPDPYNEHFF
abundance: NA; j_gene: TRBJ1-4; d_gene: NA; len: 15; v_gene: TRBV4-2; CDR3nt: TGCGCCAGCAGCCAAAATTGGGATCTTAATGAAAAACTGTTTTTT; CDR3aa: CASSQNWDLNEKLFF
abundance: NA; j_gene: TRBJ2-3; d_gene: NA; len: 14; v_gene: TRBV20-1; CDR3nt: TGCAGAGCTACCCGACTAGTCCTCTCAGATACACAGTATTTT; CDR3aa: CRATRLVLSDTQYF
abundance: NA; j_gene: TRBJ2-1; d_gene: NA; len: 13; v_gene: TRBV6-6; CDR3nt: TGTGCCAGCACCCAGACCCTTCTGATTGAACAGTTCTTC; CDR3aa: CASTQTLLIEQFF
abundance: NA; j_gene: TRBJ1-1; d_gene: NA; len: 15; v_gene: TRBV6-2/TRBV6-3; CDR3nt: TGTGCCAGCAGTTACAGGGGGACCGCCTTCACTGAAGCTTTCTTT; CDR3aa: CASSYRGTAFTEAFF